The 23 T cell receptor beta chains below were found in one sample sequenced in a study of cytomegalovirus exposure and HLA in healthy donors. Primers for the PCR totalled 60 Vbeta and 13 Jbeta. The table came from immunoSEQ multiplex PCR; TCRdb's copy has only in-frame clones and leaves some out. There are approximately 50,000 clones in the sample; 65% to 90% occur only once, and around 4.1% lies in the top ten. The specimen sequenced was PBMCs. These receptors originate from a young man in good health and CMV-seronegative.

The chain employs TRBV30 and TRBJ2-2; D is unclear. V dropped 2 bases and J dropped 11 bases, with 9 bases sitting between them. The CDR3 totals 11 residues. The germline gives CDR1 GTSNPN, CDR2 SVGIG (reference sequence). The DNA of the CDR3 is TGTGCCTGGAGTACCGCAGGCGAGCTGTTTTTT. This sequence encodes CAWSTAGELFF.

This clone has a handful of counts. This rearrangement joins TRBV18 to TRBJ1-6, with TRBD1 identical over 7 bases. Germline trimming cut 3 bases from V and 6 bases from J; bases unmatched to any gene: 8. CDR1 is KGHSH and CDR2 is LQKENI in the germline V gene. The length of the CDR3 is 16 residues. As DNA, the CDR3 is TGTGCCAGCTCACCCTACCGGGACAGCTCTAATTCACCCCTCCACTTT. Its protein is CASSPYRDSSNSPLHF.

The sample holds one count of this clone. The chain combines TRBV2 with TRBJ1-2; D gene unclear. The CDR3 extends over 12 amino acids. V was shortened by 6 bases and J by 7 bases, with 12 bases between the two germline ends. Germline values: CDR1 SNHLY, CDR2 FYNNEI. CDR3 nucleotides: TGTGCCAGCAGGGCTTTGGCTTCTGGCTACACCTTC. Translation: CASRALASGYTF.

This sequence joins TRBV2 and TRBJ1-1, with a tentative D call TRBD1 (5 bases). V was pared by 6 bases and J by 1 base, with 15 bases between. This CDR3 comprises 15 residues. Per the germline V gene, CDR1 is SNHLY and CDR2 is FYNNEI. The CDR3 region is CASRPTGEPNTEAFF. The CDR3 coding sequence is TGTGCCAGCAGACCTACGGGGGAACCGAACACTGAAGCTTTCTTT.

This rearrangement joins TRBV21-1 to TRBJ1-2. TRBV21-1 is annotated as a pseudogene. The CDR3 is 16 residues long. The CDR3 loop is CASSRGARGGDYGYTF. The CDR3, as DNA: TGTGCCAGCAGCCGGGGGGCACGGGGAGGGGACTATGGCTACACCTTC.

This chain joins TRBV30 and TRBJ2-3; the D is unclear. Germline V gene lookup returns CDR1 GTSNPN and CDR2 SVGIG (reference sequence). The CDR3 length is 12 residues. Deletions cut 3 bases from V and 0 bases from J, with 4 bases between. CDR3 sequence reads: CAWSVSTDTQYF. For the CDR3, the DNA is TGTGCCTGGAGCGTTAGCACAGATACGCAGTATTTT.

The chain links TRBV27 to TRBJ2-1; D is possibly TRBD2 (5 bases). Germline loops: CDR1 MNHEY, CDR2 SMNVEV (reference sequence). The CDR3 spans 15 residues. Trimming shortened V by 6 bases and J by 4 bases, and 16 bases separated the two germline ends. CDR3 region: CASRPNWESYNEQFF. CDR3 in DNA: TGTGCCAGCAGGCCAAACTGGGAGTCTTACAATGAGCAGTTCTTC.

This chain links TRBV29-1 with TRBJ2-1, with 11 bases that match TRBD2. The CDR3 runs 12 residues. Germline V lookup: CDR1 SQVTM, CDR2 ANQGSEA. V lost 3 bases and J lost 10; bases outside the gene matches: 2. The CDR3 loop is CSVDRLAGEQFF. CDR3 nucleotides: TGCAGCGTTGATAGACTAGCGGGAGAGCAGTTCTTC.

V gene TRBV30 combines with J gene TRBJ1-5, with no clear D. The CDR3 runs to 17 residues. The germline V gene has CDR1 GTSNPN and CDR2 SVGIG (reference sequence). The ends were cut back, 0 bases at V and 4 bases at J, with 19 bases in the middle. The CDR3 DNA reads TGTGCCTGGAGTGTACCCCCCCGGGATCCCCGAAATCAGCCCCAGCATTTT. It yields the protein CAWSVPPRDPRNQPQHF.

V gene TRBV6-4 combines with J gene TRBJ2-2; a possible D gene is TRBD2 (6 bases). The CDR3 is 14 residues long. Looked up from germline, CDR1 is MRHNA and CDR2 is SNTAGT. Trimming left V 2 bases short and J 6 bases short, with 10 bases between. This chain's CDR3 is CASSDGTGAGELFF. CDR3 bases: TGTGCCAGCAGTGACGGGACTGGTGCCGGGGAGCTGTTTTTT.

The genes are TRBV5-5 and TRBJ2-7, with 10 positions matching TRBD2. The CDR3 consists of 16 residues. V gave up 0 bases and J gave up 4 bases; unmatched junction bases: 7. In germline, CDR1 is SGHKS, CDR2 YYEKEE (reference sequence). CDR3 protein: CASSLGFGLAVYEQYF. CDR3 DNA sequence: TGTGCCAGCAGCTTGGGTTTCGGACTAGCGGTTTACGAGCAGTACTTC.

The J gene is TRBJ1-2, the V gene TRBV5-5; 8 nucleotides agree with TRBD1. CDR3 size: 13 residues. Trimming cost V 4 bases and J 7 bases; bases outside gene matches: 6. Per germline, CDR1 SGHKS and CDR2 YYEKEE (reference sequence). CDR3 bases: TGTGCCAGCAGCATTACAGGGGGACTTGGCTACACCTTC. Its protein product is CASSITGGLGYTF.

This chain joins TRBV19 and TRBJ2-5, with D possibly matching TRBD1 (5 bases). TRBJ2-7 matches the DNA end more closely, so the J call is doubtful. Germline V gene data show CDR1 as LNHDA and CDR2 as SQIVND (reference sequence). This CDR3 spans 15 amino acids. The CDR3 loop is CASTADSSYSYEQYF. The CDR3 bases are TGTGCCAGTACTGCCGACAGTTCCTACTCCTACGAGCAGTACTTC.

J is TRBJ2-1 and V is TRBV19, with 11 bases lining up with TRBD2. This CDR3 has 14 amino acids. V shed 7 bases and J 9 bases; nucleotides not matched to a gene: 8. Looked up from germline, CDR1 is LNHDA and CDR2 is SQIVND (reference sequence). CDR3 amino acids: CASILAGASGEQFF. The CDR3 coding sequence is TGTGCCAGTATACTAGCGGGAGCCTCCGGTGAGCAGTTCTTC.

This clone is labeled medium-sized. The rearrangement joins TRBV6-1 to TRBJ2-1, with a weak D call TRBD2 (5 bases). In germline, CDR1 is MNHNS, CDR2 SASEGT. The CDR3 has 13 amino acids. Trimming left V 7 bases short and J 2 bases short, with 9 bases between. For the CDR3, the DNA is TGTGCCAGCAAACTAGATCCCTACAATGAGCAGTTCTTC. This translates into CASKLDPYNEQFF.

The sample holds a few counts of this clone. The V gene is TRBV10-3, the J gene TRBJ2-7, with a tentative D call TRBD1 (5 bases). The CDR3 has 15 amino acids. Germline lookup yields CDR1 ENHRY and CDR2 SYGVKD. Trimming shortened V by 0 bases and J by 3 bases, and 12 bases separated the two germline ends. Here the CDR3 reads CAISESGQGIYEQYF. Here the CDR3 DNA reads TGTGCCATCAGTGAGTCGGGGCAGGGAATCTACGAGCAGTACTTC.

The V and J genes are TRBV19 and TRBJ2-7, with D possibly matching TRBD1 (6 bases). Germline V gene lookup returns CDR1 LNHDA and CDR2 SQIVND (reference sequence). Trimming cost V 4 bases and J 1 base, with 14 bases left between them. The CDR3 has 15 residues. CDR3: CASSTSGTSSYEQYF. The CDR3, as DNA: TGTGCCAGTAGTACCTCCGGGACAAGTTCCTACGAGCAGTACTTC.

CDR3 bases: TGTGCCAGTAGTCCGGGACTAGCGGAAGAGACCCAGTACTTC. Protein sequence: CASSPGLAEETQYF. The V call is TRBV19, the J call TRBJ2-5; 11 bases match TRBD2. Looked up from germline, CDR1 is LNHDA and CDR2 is SQIVND (reference sequence). Unmatched junction bases numbered 2, after V lost 5 bases and J lost 3 bases. CDR3 size: 14 residues.

This sequence joins TRBV5-1 and TRBJ2-5; the D gene is possibly TRBD2 (5 bases). Germline V CDR1 and CDR2: SGHRS, YFSETQ. The CDR3 sequence is 15 residues long. Trimming stripped 0 bases from V and 3 bases from J, with 12 bases between. The chain's CDR3 is CASSLASYGEETQYF. The CDR3 DNA follows: TGCGCCAGCAGCTTGGCCTCTTACGGGGAAGAGACCCAGTACTTC.

The rearrangement links TRBV9 to TRBJ1-3; D might be TRBD1 (5 bases). The CDR3 spans 16 residues. Germline lookup yields CDR1 SGDLS and CDR2 YYNGEE. V was cut by 0 bases and J by 7 bases, with 17 bases left in between. The CDR3 bases are TGTGCCAGCAGCGTAGCAGGTGGACAAACGAGGAACACCATATATTTT. As protein: CASSVAGGQTRNTIYF.

This sequence joins TRBV6-6 and TRBJ1-3; no clear D. The CDR3 has 13 amino acids. Trimming took 2 bases from V and 4 from J, leaving 6 bases between them. Germline V CDR1 and CDR2: MNHNY, SVGAGI (reference sequence). The CDR3 protein is CASSYVPGNTIYF. CDR3 DNA sequence: TGTGCCAGCAGTTACGTCCCAGGAAACACCATATATTTT.

The chain has TRBV18 and TRBJ1-1, with D perhaps TRBD1 (5 bases). V shed 0 bases and J shed 3 bases, with 11 bases lying between them. From germline, CDR1 is KGHSH and CDR2 LQKENI. The CDR3 runs 15 residues. The CDR3 DNA sequence: TGTGCCAGCTCACCACCAGCAGGGACTGACACTGAAGCTTTCTTT. Residues: CASSPPAGTDTEAFF.

The chain has TRBV11-1 and TRBJ1-5; D is undetermined. The CDR3 runs 15 residues. V was cut by 3 bases and J by 0 bases, with 9 bases left in between. Germline V lookup: CDR1 SGHAT, CDR2 FQDESV (reference sequence). The CDR3 protein is CASSFVQCSNQPQHF. The CDR3 DNA reads TGTGCCAGCAGCTTTGTGCAGTGTAGCAATCAGCCCCAGCATTTT.